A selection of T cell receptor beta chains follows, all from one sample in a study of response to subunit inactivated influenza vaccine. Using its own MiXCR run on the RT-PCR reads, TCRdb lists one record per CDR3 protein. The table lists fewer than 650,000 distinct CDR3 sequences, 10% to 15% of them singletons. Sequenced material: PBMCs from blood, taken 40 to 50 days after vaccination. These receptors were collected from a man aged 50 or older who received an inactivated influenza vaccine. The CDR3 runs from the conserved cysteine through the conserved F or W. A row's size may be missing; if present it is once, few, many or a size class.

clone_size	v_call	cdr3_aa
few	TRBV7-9	CASSLPPGSEAFF
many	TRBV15	CATSRGGRGYEQYF
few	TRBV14	CASSQGLAREQYF
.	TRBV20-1	CSARRASGRVDTQYF
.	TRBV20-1	CSARVGGMNTGELFF
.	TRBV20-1	CSARAVEVWTGTQYF
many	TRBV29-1	CSVKDSPMNTEAFF
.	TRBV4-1	CASRPDRVQETQYF
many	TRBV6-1	CASRDRGGYEQYF
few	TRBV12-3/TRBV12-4	CASSKRQGTSNQPQHF
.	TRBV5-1	CASSWLGGPEAFF
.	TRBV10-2	CASRKGLAQQETQYF
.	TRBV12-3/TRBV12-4	CASMGLGNTEAFF
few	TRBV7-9	CASSSAPRQVINEKLFF
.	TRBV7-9	CASSPRGQPYEQYF
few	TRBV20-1	CSAGGGVVGYTF
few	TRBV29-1	CSVRDTSNYGYTF
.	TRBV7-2	CASSLVPGIYEQFF
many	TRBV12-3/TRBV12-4	CASSLRGSAEKLFF
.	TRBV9	CASSVDGTGYTGELFF